This entry is about one T cell receptor (beta chain). Antigen unknown. This CDR3 comprises 18 residues. CDR1 is SEHNR and CDR2 is FQNEAQ in the germline V gene (reference sequence). V lost 5 bases to trimming and J lost 1 base; unmatched junction nucleotides: 12. PCR involved 60 Vbeta and 13 Jbeta primers. Generated by immunoSEQ multiplex PCR, the TCRdb table keeps only in-frame clones and is missing some. There are roughly 100,000 clones in the sample; over 65% occur only once, and roughly 1.9% lies in the top ten. The data were obtained in a study of cytomegalovirus exposure and HLA in healthy donors. Overall study: From HLA-typed donors, an early data release held roughly 80 million unique TCRs.

Study-level results: A later analysis reported that several of the most significant clusters appeared to be linked to common viral pathogens, among them Epstein-Barr virus. Researchers reported that a few CMV-associated chains were confirmed in vitro as CMV antigen-specific. Prior analysis indicated that the majority of TCR beta V segments exhibited productivity approximately 87% or approximately 30% of the time.

Source material: PBMCs. This rearrangement joins TRBV7-9 to TRBJ2-1, with 9 nucleotides matching TRBD2. The sequence was collected from a woman aged 40 to 50 in good health and CMV-seronegative. The CDR3 loop reads CASSPATSGLTSYNEQFF. The CDR3 region has the DNA TGTGCCAGCAGCCCTGCGACTAGCGGCCTAACTTCCTACAATGAGCAGTTCTTC.